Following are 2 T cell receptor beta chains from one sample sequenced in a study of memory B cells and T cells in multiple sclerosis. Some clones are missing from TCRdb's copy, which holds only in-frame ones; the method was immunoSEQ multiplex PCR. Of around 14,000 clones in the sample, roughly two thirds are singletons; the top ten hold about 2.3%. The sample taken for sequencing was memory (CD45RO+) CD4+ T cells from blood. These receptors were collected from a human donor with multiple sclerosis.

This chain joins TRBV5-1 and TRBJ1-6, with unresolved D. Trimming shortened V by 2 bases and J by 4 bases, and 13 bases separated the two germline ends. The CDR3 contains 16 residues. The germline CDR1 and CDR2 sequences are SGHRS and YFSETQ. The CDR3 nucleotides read TGCGCCAGCAGCTTAGGTGGAGGACTGTATAATTCACCCCTCCACTTT. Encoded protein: CASSLGGGLYNSPLHF.

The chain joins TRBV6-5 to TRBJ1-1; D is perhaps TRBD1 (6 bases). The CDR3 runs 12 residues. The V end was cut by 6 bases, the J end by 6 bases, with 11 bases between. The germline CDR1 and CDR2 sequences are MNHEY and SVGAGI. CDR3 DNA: TGTGCCAGCAGGCTGACAGGTTCTGAAGCTTTCTTT. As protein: CASRLTGSEAFF.